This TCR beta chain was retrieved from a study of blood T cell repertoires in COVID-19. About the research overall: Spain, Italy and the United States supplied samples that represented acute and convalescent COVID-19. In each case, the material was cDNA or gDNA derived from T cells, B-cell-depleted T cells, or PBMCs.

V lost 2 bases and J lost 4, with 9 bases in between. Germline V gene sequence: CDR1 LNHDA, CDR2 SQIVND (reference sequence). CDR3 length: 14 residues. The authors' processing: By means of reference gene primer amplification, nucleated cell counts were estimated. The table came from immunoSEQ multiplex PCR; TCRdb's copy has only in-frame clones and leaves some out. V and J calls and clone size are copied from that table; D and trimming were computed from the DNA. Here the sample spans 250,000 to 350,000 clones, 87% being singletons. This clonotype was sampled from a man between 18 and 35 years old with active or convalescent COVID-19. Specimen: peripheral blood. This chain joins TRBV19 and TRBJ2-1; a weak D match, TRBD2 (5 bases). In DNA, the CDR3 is TGTGCCAGTAGTATACTACTAGGTTACAATGAGCAGTTCTTC. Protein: CASSILLGYNEQFF.